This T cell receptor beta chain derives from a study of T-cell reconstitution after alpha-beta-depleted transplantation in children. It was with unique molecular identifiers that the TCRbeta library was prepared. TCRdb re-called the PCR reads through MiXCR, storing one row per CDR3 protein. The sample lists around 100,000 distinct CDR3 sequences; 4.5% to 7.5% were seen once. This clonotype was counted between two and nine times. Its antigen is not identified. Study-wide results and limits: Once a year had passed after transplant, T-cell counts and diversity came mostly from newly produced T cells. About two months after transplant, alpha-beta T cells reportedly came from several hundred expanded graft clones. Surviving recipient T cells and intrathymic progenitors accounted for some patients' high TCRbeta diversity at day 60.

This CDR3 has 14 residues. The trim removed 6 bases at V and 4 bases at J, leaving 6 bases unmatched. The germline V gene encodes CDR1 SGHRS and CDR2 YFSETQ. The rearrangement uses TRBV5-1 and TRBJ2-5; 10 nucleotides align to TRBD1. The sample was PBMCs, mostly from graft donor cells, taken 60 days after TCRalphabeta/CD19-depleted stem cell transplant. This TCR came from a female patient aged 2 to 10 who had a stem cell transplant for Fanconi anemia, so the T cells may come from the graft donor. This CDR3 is CASMGQGYLETQYF. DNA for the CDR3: TGCGCCAGCATGGGACAGGGGTACTTAGAGACCCAGTACTTC.